This T cell receptor beta chain was sequenced for a study of blood T cell repertoires in COVID-19. The overall study: The cDNA or gDNA used as material had been derived from T cells, B-cell-depleted T cells, or PBMCs.

The CDR3 has 14 residues. The germline gives CDR1 SGHNT, CDR2 YYREEE (reference sequence). With 5 bases clipped from V and 9 bases from J, the junction kept 10 bases outside the gene matches. Authors' analysis steps: By means of reference gene primer amplification, nucleated cell counts were estimated. Produced via immunoSEQ multiplex PCR; TCRdb's table is partial and in-frame only. V, J and clone size are those of that table, while D and trimming were read from the DNA. The sample contains about 250,000 clones, around 85% of which appear only once. V is TRBV5-4 and J is TRBJ2-1; TRBD2 matches 8 bases. The receptor was isolated from a man aged 80 or over with acute or convalescent COVID-19. The sample taken for sequencing was peripheral blood. CDR3: CASRSGTSVAEQFF. The CDR3 DNA reads TGTGCCAGCAGATCCGGGACTAGTGTAGCTGAGCAGTTCTTC.